Below are 13 T cell receptor beta chains sequenced from a single sample in a study of graft-versus-host responses after intestinal transplantation. Sequenced by immunoSEQ multiplex PCR; TCRdb stores in-frame clones only, minus some. The profile shows some 14,000 clones, just under 85% of them singletons. Source: PBMCs, taken after intestinal transplantation. The receptors were sampled from a human patient who received an intestinal transplant, so some T cells may come from the graft donor.

V and J are TRBV6-5 and TRBJ1-1, with D tentatively TRBD1 (5 bases). The CDR3 contains 14 residues. V lost 6 bases and J 5 bases, leaving 16 bases between the germline ends. The V gene's germline CDR1 is MNHEY and CDR2 SVGAGI. The CDR3 is CASRNLAQGTEAFF. The CDR3 DNA reads as TGTGCCAGCAGAAACCTGGCCCAGGGTACTGAAGCTTTCTTT.

The chain carries TRBV5-6 and TRBJ2-3; D unclear. This CDR3 is built from 13 residues. Trimming pared 0 bases from V and 2 bases from J, leaving 4 bases between. CDR1 and CDR2 (germline): SGHDT, YYEEEE. CDR3 sequence reads: CASSLVDTDTQYF. CDR3 nucleotides: TGTGCCAGCAGCTTGGTAGACACAGATACGCAGTATTTT.

The chain joins TRBV5-8 to TRBJ1-1, with D hard to call. The CDR3 has 14 amino acids. Germline-derived CDR1 and CDR2 are SGHTS and YDEGEE. V lost 7 bases and J 1 base, leaving 14 bases between the germline ends. This CDR3 is CASFRLTANTEAFF. DNA of the CDR3: TGTGCCAGCTTCCGACTAACCGCGAACACTGAAGCTTTCTTT.

The gene calls are TRBV28 and TRBJ2-1; D is unclear. From germline, CDR1 is MDHEN and CDR2 SYDVKM. V dropped 5 bases and J dropped 4 bases, with 15 bases sitting between them. The CDR3 sequence is 15 residues long. CDR3 in amino acids: CASSPSGGAYNEQFF. CDR3 nucleotides: TGTGCCAGCAGTCCCTCTGGCGGAGCATACAATGAGCAGTTCTTC. The variable domain in full, with the rest retrieved from reference TRBV28 and TRBJ2-1, is DVKVTQSSRYLVKRTGEKVFLECVQDMDHENMFWYRQDPGLGLRLIYFSYDVKMKEKGDIPEGYSVSREKKERFSLILESASTNQTSMYLCASSPSGGAYNEQFFGPGTRLTVL.

The J gene is TRBJ1-1, the V gene TRBV19; D perhaps matches TRBD1 (5 bases). V was shortened by 4 bases and J by 5 bases, with 14 bases between the two germline ends. The CDR3 has 14 amino acids. Germline lookup yields CDR1 LNHDA and CDR2 SQIVND (reference sequence). This CDR3 reads CASSTYGGLTEAFF. Here the CDR3 DNA reads TGTGCCAGTAGTACGTACGGGGGGTTGACTGAAGCTTTCTTT.

The genes are TRBV19 and TRBJ2-1; no clear D gene. Germline-derived CDR1 and CDR2 are LNHDA and SQIVND (reference sequence). The CDR3 consists of 16 residues. Trimming removed 7 bases at V and 0 bases at J, with 16 bases between. The CDR3 protein is CASTPGWGSSYNEQFF. In DNA, the CDR3 is TGTGCCAGTACCCCAGGATGGGGAAGCTCCTACAATGAGCAGTTCTTC.

This chain joins TRBV27 and TRBJ1-5; no clear D. Deletions cut 8 bases from V and 10 bases from J, with 18 bases between. The germline CDR1 and CDR2 sequences are MNHEY and SMNVEV (reference sequence). The CDR3 spans 13 residues. The CDR3 spells CASGASAGNPQHF. CDR3 DNA: TGTGCCAGCGGTGCCTCCGCGGGAAACCCCCAGCATTTT.

The chain links TRBV7-2 to TRBJ1-5; the D is unclear. The CDR3 sequence is 15 residues long. Trimming cost V 2 bases and J 1 base, with 9 bases left between them. Germline V lookup: CDR1 SGHTA, CDR2 FQGNSA. CDR3 amino acids: CASSLQEGSNQPQHF. DNA of the CDR3: TGTGCCAGCAGCTTACAGGAAGGAAGCAATCAGCCCCAGCATTTT.

As concerns this clone: Germline is not matched at one junction end, which may reflect a read error. The chain has TRBV29-1 and TRBJ2-1; D remains ambiguous. The CDR3 has 12 residues. CDR1 and CDR2 (germline): SQVTM, ANQGSEA. CDR3 amino acids: CSGEGLFEEQFF. For the CDR3, the DNA is TGCAGCGGTGAAGGGTTATTCGAGGAGCAGTTCTTC.

The J gene is TRBJ1-5, the V gene TRBV27, with 7 bases that match TRBD1. CDR3 length equals 16 residues. Germline V CDR1 and CDR2: MNHEY, SMNVEV (reference sequence). Trimming removed 1 base from V and 2 bases from J; junction bases left unmatched: 5. CDR3 DNA: TGTGCCAGCAGTTTATGGGGCACAGGGGGCAATCAGCCCCAGCATTTT. This gives the protein CASSLWGTGGNQPQHF.

This clone was recorded only once. The chain has TRBV27 and TRBJ2-1; 11 nucleotides align to TRBD2. V lost 6 bases, J lost 8 bases, and 9 bases stayed unmatched. The CDR3 totals 15 residues. Germline assignment: CDR1 MNHEY and CDR2 SMNVEV (reference sequence). The CDR3 loop reads CASSPGTSGLDEQFF. In DNA, the CDR3 is TGTGCCAGCAGCCCCGGGACTAGCGGTCTAGATGAGCAGTTCTTC.

The chain combines TRBV11-2 with TRBJ2-2; D ambiguous. Between the trimmed V and J ends, which lost 6 bases and 1 base, there was a span of 6 bases. CDR1 and CDR2 from the germline V gene are SGHAT and FQNNGV. The CDR3 runs 13 residues. CDR3 in amino acids: CASRPENTGELFF. CDR3 nucleotide sequence: TGTGCCAGCAGACCAGAGAACACCGGGGAGCTGTTTTTT. Full variable domain (rest looked up from reference TRBV11-2 and TRBJ2-2): EAGVAQSPRYKIIEKRQSVAFWCNPISGHATLYWYQQILGQGPKLLIQFQNNGVVDDSQLPKDRFSAERLKGVDSTLKIQPAKLEDSAVYLCASRPENTGELFFGEGSRLTVL.

The chain uses TRBV28 and TRBJ2-3; 10 positions agree with TRBD2. Looked up from germline, CDR1 is MDHEN and CDR2 is SYDVKM. This CDR3 is 12 amino acids long. The V segment lost 3 bases and the J segment 13 bases; nucleotides outside the gene matches: 4. CDR3 DNA: TGTGCCAGCAGTTTGATGGGACTAGCGAAGTATTTT. Translating gives CASSLMGLAKYF.